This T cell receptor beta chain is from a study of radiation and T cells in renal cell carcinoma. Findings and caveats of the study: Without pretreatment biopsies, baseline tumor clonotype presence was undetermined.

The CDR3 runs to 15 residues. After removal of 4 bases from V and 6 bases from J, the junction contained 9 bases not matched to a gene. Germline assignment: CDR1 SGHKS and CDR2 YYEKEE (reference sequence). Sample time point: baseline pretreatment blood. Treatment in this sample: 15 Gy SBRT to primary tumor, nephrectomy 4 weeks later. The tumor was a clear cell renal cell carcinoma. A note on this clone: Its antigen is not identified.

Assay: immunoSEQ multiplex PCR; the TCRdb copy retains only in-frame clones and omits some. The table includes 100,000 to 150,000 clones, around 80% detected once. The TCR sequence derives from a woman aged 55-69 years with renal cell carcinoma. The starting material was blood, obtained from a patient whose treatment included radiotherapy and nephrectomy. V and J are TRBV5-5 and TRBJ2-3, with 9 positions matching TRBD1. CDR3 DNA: TGTGCCAGCAGCAGCACAGGGGGCTGGGAGGATACGCAGTATTTT. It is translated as CASSSTGGWEDTQYF.